The source of this TCR beta chain is a study of blood T cell repertoires in COVID-19. Turning to the study itself: Nucleic acid was either cDNA or gDNA, and it came from T cells, B-cell-depleted T cells, or PBMCs.

CDR1 and CDR2 (germline): SGHRS, YFSETQ. The length of the CDR3 is 15 residues. J was trimmed by 4 bases and V by 7 bases; bases with no gene match: 10. This clone was seen once. Under the authors' procedure: Nucleated cell number was recorded as an estimate derived from reference gene primer amplification. Assay: immunoSEQ multiplex PCR; the TCRdb copy retains only in-frame clones and omits some. Clonal size and the V and J genes are those of that table, whereas D and trimming came from the DNA. This repertoire shows tens of thousands of clones, more than 80% found once; its top ten account for 1.3%.

The sequence derives from a woman older than 75 with acute or convalescent COVID-19. The rearrangement uses TRBV5-1 and TRBJ2-3, with TRBD2 matching over 9 bases. Sequencing was done on a sample of peripheral blood. The chain's CDR3 is CASSPQRGAADTQYF. The CDR3 DNA reads as TGCGCCAGCTCCCCCCAGCGGGGGGCAGCAGATACGCAGTATTTT.